These 16 T cell receptor beta chains were all obtained from the same sample, sequenced in a study of shared clonotypes between healthy human individuals. Here immunoSEQ multiplex PCR was the method, and the copy in TCRdb shows in-frame clones only, minus some. The sample includes millions of clones, just under 95% seen only once; the top ten take roughly 1%. The naive CD8 fraction comprised CD45RO-negative cells positively selected for CCR7 and excluded terminally differentiated effector memory CD45RA+ cells. Sequenced material: naive CD8+ T cells sorted from blood. These receptors came from a man between 18 and 35 years old in good health.

The table lists this clone with a few counts. The same CDR3 also results from other DNA sequences found in this sample. The J gene is TRBJ1-2, the V gene TRBV6-5; D is unclear. This CDR3 has 14 residues. With 4 bases removed from V and 2 bases from J, the gap between germline ends came to 11 bases. Germline V gene sequence: CDR1 MNHEY, CDR2 SVGAGI. CDR3 DNA: TGTGCCAGCAGTTCCTTAGGTCCCAACTATGGCTACACCTTC. This sequence encodes CASSSLGPNYGYTF.

The chain employs TRBV27 and TRBJ2-3; 10 nucleotides agree with TRBD2. The CDR3 extends over 16 amino acids. CDR1 MNHEY and CDR2 SMNVEV come from the germline V gene (reference sequence). V lost 5 bases to trimming and J lost 2 bases; unmatched junction nucleotides: 7. CDR3: CASSPTTSGPTDTQYF. CDR3 nucleotides: TGTGCCAGCAGTCCCACGACTAGCGGGCCCACAGATACGCAGTATTTT.

V gene TRBV25-1 combines with J gene TRBJ2-5; D call uncertain. The V end lost 5 bases, the J end lost 5 bases, and 9 bases lay between the germline ends. The CDR3 loop spans 12 amino acids. Germline V gives CDR1 MGHDK, CDR2 SYGVNS. As DNA, the CDR3 is TGTGCCAGCAGTTGGTCGTGGGAGACCCAGTACTTC. This sequence encodes CASSWSWETQYF.

This clone showed up just a few times. The chain combines TRBV4-3 with TRBJ2-5; D is undetermined. The CDR3 has 15 residues. Germline CDR1 LGHNA, CDR2 YSLEER. Trimming removed 1 base at V and 4 bases at J, with 13 bases between. The CDR3 nucleotides are TGCGCCAGCAGCCAAGTTCCTGGGTTGGGAGAGACCCAGTACTTC. Translated: CASSQVPGLGETQYF.

The chain uses TRBV7-2 and TRBJ2-7; maybe TRBD2 (6 bases). CDR3 size: 13 residues. V was trimmed by 5 bases and J by 2 bases, leaving 10 bases between them. Germline loops: CDR1 SGHTA, CDR2 FQGNSA. The CDR3 DNA reads TGTGCCAGCAGCCAGCGGGCTCCCTACGAGCAGTACTTC. Amino acids: CASSQRAPYEQYF.

The chain is built from TRBV9 and TRBJ2-1, with TRBD1 matching over 9 bases. CDR3 length: 15 amino acids. CDR1 and CDR2 from the germline V gene are SGDLS and YYNGEE. V shed 6 bases, J shed 2 bases, and the junction held 6 bases outside the gene matches. The CDR3 protein is CASTEGQGAYNEQFF. CDR3 DNA sequence: TGTGCCAGCACGGAGGGACAGGGTGCCTACAATGAGCAGTTCTTC.

As DNA, the CDR3 is TGTGCCAGCAGCCAAGGATGGGACCCTAATCAGCCCCAGCATTTT. Translating it yields CASSQGWDPNQPQHF. This sequence joins TRBV5-6 and TRBJ1-5; D is possibly TRBD1 (5 bases). Germline V lookup: CDR1 SGHDT, CDR2 YYEEEE. V was shortened by 4 bases and J by 4 bases, with 15 bases between the two germline ends. This CDR3 comprises 15 residues.

CDR3 protein: CASSYWAGETQYF. DNA for the CDR3: TGTGCCAGCAGTTATTGGGCAGGAGAGACCCAGTACTTC. The chain links TRBV6-5 to TRBJ2-5; the D is unclear. CDR1 and CDR2 (germline): MNHEY, SVGAGI. The CDR3 length is 13 residues. V lost 3 bases, J lost 4 bases, and 9 bases lay in between.

This rearrangement joins TRBV5-1 to TRBJ2-5; perhaps TRBD1 as D (6 bases). The V and J ends lost 4 bases and 3 bases respectively, with 16 bases between them. The V gene's germline CDR1 is SGHRS and CDR2 YFSETQ. The CDR3 consists of 15 residues. As DNA, the CDR3 is TGCGCCAGCAGCCCCGGGACAAGAAGAGAAGAGACCCAGTACTTC. Translating it yields CASSPGTRREETQYF. The complete variable domain, with remaining parts taken from reference TRBV5-1 and TRBJ2-5, reads KAGVTQTPRYLIKTRGQQVTLSCSPISGHRSVSWYQQTPGQGLQFLFEYFSETQRNKGNFPGRFSGRQFSNSRSEMNVSTLELGDSALYLCASSPGTRREETQYFGPGTRLLVL.

The V and J genes are TRBV6-6 and TRBJ1-3, with D unresolved. This CDR3 region has 14 residues. Germline loops: CDR1 MNHNY, CDR2 SVGAGI (reference sequence). V gave up 2 bases and J gave up 0 bases, with 5 bases separating them. This CDR3 reads CASSYPDSGNTIYF. CDR3 DNA: TGTGCCAGCAGTTACCCGGACTCTGGAAACACCATATATTTT.

About this clone itself: The same CDR3 can be traced to other DNA sequences in this sample. The CDR3 DNA reads TGTGCCAGCCGGGACTCAACCTACGAGCAGTACTTC. Encoded protein: CASRDSTYEQYF. This chain connects TRBV28 to TRBJ2-7; D might be TRBD2 (6 bases). The germline V gene has CDR1 MDHEN and CDR2 SYDVKM. Trimming took off 8 bases at V and 2 bases at J, with 10 bases between the two ends. The length of the CDR3 is 12 residues.

This chain links TRBV13 with TRBJ1-1; the D is unclear. The germline V gene encodes CDR1 PRHDT and CDR2 FYEKMQ (reference sequence). The germline V and J ends were trimmed by 4 bases and 7 bases, with 10 bases remaining between them. The CDR3 is 12 amino acids. The CDR3 here is CASSSSVNEAFF. The CDR3 region has the DNA TGTGCCAGCAGCTCCTCGGTAAATGAAGCTTTCTTT.

The chain combines TRBV7-9 with TRBJ2-5; D tentatively reads TRBD1 or TRBD2 (5 bases each). CDR3 length: 14 residues. Germline CDR1 reads SEHNR; CDR2 reads FQNEAQ (reference sequence). With 3 bases removed from V and 4 bases from J, the gap between germline ends came to 12 bases. CDR3 nucleotides: TGTGCCAGCAGCTTTGAGACGGGGCGAGAGACCCAGTACTTC. Its protein is CASSFETGRETQYF.

V is TRBV7-9 and J is TRBJ2-1; D may correspond to TRBD1 or TRBD2 (5 bases each). CDR3 length equals 17 residues. V shed 3 bases and J shed 4 bases, with 19 bases lying between them. Germline V gene data show CDR1 as SEHNR and CDR2 as FQNEAQ (reference sequence). The CDR3 DNA follows: TGTGCCAGCAGCTTTGCCCTAGGGAACGGGGCGTACAATGAGCAGTTCTTC. This codes for CASSFALGNGAYNEQFF.

J is TRBJ2-5 and V is TRBV7-9; D gene uncertain. V lost 4 bases and J 0 bases, leaving 15 bases between the germline ends. The CDR3 runs to 16 residues. Germline values: CDR1 SEHNR, CDR2 FQNEAQ (reference sequence). CDR3 residues: CASSYDGRPHQETQYF. The CDR3 region has the DNA TGTGCCAGCAGCTATGACGGGCGCCCCCACCAAGAGACCCAGTACTTC.

This CDR3 reads CASSLTGPSGNTIYF. The CDR3 nucleotides are TGTGCCAGCAGTTTAACGGGACCTTCAGGAAACACCATATATTTT. V gene TRBV27 combines with J gene TRBJ1-3, with D perhaps matching TRBD1 (5 bases). The V gene's germline CDR1 is MNHEY and CDR2 SMNVEV (reference sequence). The CDR3 loop spans 15 amino acids. The V gene lost 2 bases and the J gene lost 4 bases, with 12 bases spanning the gap.